This TCR beta chain appears in the sequencing data of a study of identical twins. TCRdb itself ran the 5' RACE reads through MiXCR, one entry per CDR3 protein. The sample contains 550,000 to 700,000 distinct CDR3 sequences, around 20% of which appear only once. The CDR3 totals 17 residues. V was clipped by 5 bases and J by 6 bases; unmatched bases: 8. This same sample was also part of a study on T cells expressing NK-cell markers. That report adds: Sorted CD3+CD56+NKG2C+, CD3+CD56+NKG2C- and CD3+CD56-NKG2C+ T-cell subsets were beta-chain profiled.

The sequence was obtained from a woman aged 18 to 35 in good health. The source material was PBMCs. The rearrangement links TRBV12-3 or TRBV12-4 to TRBJ2-2; 14 bases agree with TRBD2. DNA of the CDR3: TGTGCCAGCAGTCTAGGGACTAGCGGGAGAGGGGCCGGGGAGCTGTTTTTT. Its translation is CASSLGTSGRGAGELFF.